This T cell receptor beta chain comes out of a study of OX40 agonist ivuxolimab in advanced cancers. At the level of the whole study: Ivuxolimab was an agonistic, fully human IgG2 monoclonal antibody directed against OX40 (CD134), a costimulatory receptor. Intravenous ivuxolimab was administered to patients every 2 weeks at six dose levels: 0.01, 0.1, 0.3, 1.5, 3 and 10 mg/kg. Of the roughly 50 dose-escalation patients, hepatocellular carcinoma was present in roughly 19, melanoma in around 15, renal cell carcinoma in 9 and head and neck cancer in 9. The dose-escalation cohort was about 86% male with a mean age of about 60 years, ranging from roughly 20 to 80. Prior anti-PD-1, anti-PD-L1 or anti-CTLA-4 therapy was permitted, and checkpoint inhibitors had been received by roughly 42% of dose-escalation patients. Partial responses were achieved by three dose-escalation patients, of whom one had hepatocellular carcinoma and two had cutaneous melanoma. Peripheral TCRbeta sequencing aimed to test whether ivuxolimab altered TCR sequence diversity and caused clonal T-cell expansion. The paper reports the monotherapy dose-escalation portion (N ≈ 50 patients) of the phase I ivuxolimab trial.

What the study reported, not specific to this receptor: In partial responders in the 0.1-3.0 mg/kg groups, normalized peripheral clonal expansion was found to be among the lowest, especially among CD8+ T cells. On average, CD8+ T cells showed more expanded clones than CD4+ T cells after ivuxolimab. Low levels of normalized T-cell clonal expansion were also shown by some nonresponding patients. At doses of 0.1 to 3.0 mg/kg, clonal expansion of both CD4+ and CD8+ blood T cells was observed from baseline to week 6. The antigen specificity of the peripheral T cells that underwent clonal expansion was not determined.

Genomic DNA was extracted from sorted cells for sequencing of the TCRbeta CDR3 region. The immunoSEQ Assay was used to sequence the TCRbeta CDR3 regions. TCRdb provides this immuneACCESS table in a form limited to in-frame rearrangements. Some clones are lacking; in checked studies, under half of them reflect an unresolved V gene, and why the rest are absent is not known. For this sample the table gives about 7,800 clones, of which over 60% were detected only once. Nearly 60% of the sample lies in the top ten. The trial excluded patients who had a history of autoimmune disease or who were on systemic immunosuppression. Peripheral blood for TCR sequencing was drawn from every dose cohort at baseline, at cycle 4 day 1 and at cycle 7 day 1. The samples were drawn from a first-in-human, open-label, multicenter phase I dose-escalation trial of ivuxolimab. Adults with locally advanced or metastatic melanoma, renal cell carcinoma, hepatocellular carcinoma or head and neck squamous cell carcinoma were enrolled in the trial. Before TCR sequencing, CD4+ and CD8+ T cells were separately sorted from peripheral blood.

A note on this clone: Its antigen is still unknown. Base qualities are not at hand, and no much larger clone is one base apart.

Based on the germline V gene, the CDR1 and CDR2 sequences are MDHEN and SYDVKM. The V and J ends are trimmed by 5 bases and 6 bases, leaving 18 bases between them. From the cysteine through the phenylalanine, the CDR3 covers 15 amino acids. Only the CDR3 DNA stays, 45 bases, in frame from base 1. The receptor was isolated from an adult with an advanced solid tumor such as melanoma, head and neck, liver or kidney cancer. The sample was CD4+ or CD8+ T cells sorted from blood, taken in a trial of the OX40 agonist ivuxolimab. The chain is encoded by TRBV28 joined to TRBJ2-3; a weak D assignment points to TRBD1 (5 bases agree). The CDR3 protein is CASSAGREGSDTQYF. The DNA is TGTGCCAGCAGTGCCGGCAGGGAAGGTTCTGATACGCAGTATTTT.